A single sample gave rise to the 17 T cell receptor beta chains below, sequenced in a study of cytomegalovirus exposure and HLA in healthy donors. The PCR employed 60 Vbeta primers together with 13 Jbeta primers. Sequencing was performed with immunoSEQ multiplex PCR; in TCRdb, only in-frame clones are kept and a portion is missing. This repertoire shows 95,000 to 150,000 clones, about 75% found once; its top ten account for about 29%. The sequenced material came from PBMCs. The receptor source for this set is a man between 60 and 75 years old in good health and CMV-seropositive.

V and J are TRBV18 and TRBJ2-7; 9 bases are shared with TRBD1. Germline V gene sequence: CDR1 KGHSH, CDR2 LQKENI. J was trimmed by 5 bases and V by 5 bases; bases with no gene match: 10. This CDR3 has 15 residues. The CDR3 nucleotides read TGTGCCAGCTCAGTACGACAGGGGGGAGGGAACGAGCAGTACTTC. Translation gives CASSVRQGGGNEQYF.

This chain uses TRBV29-1 with TRBJ2-2; 10 bases fit TRBD1. CDR1 and CDR2 (germline): SQVTM, ANQGSEA. V gave up 4 bases and J gave up 7 bases; unmatched junction bases: 9. The CDR3 has 15 residues. Written as DNA, the CDR3 is TGCAGCGTTGGGCGGGGACAGGGGTTCGGCGGGGAGCTGTTTTTT. Translated: CSVGRGQGFGGELFF.

The chain couples TRBV4-1 to TRBJ1-4, with D unresolved. Trimming took 0 bases from V and 0 from J, leaving 20 bases between them. This CDR3 comprises 20 residues. The germline gives CDR1 MGHRA, CDR2 YSYEKL. The CDR3 here is CASSQDSRLRKIATNEKLFF. Written as DNA, the CDR3 is TGCGCCAGCAGCCAAGATTCGAGGCTCCGGAAGATTGCAACTAATGAAAAACTGTTTTTT.

This sequence joins TRBV6-1 and TRBJ1-5; TRBD1 agrees at 7 bases. The CDR3 has 13 residues. The J segment lost 9 bases and the V segment lost 4 bases, leaving 6 bases of the junction unmatched. Per germline, CDR1 MNHNS and CDR2 SASEGT. CDR3 loop: CASSANRGPPQHF. Written as DNA, the CDR3 is TGTGCCAGCAGTGCCAACAGGGGTCCGCCCCAGCATTTT.

V and J are TRBV7-2 and TRBJ1-2, with TRBD1 matching over 8 bases. Germline loops: CDR1 SGHTA, CDR2 FQGNSA. J was trimmed by 3 bases and V by 4 bases; bases with no gene match: 13. The length of the CDR3 is 17 residues. This CDR3 reads CASSSRTGMGLHYGYTF. CDR3 DNA: TGTGCCAGCAGCTCCCGGACAGGGATGGGTTTGCACTATGGCTACACCTTC.

This clone was counted between two and nine times. The chain employs TRBV5-1 and TRBJ2-3; 7 bases are a match to TRBD2. J lost 4 bases, V lost 0 bases, and 5 bases had no gene match. CDR1 SGHRS and CDR2 YFSETQ come from the germline V gene. The CDR3 covers 15 residues. The CDR3 bases are TGCGCCAGCAGCTTGGCGGCGGGAGAGGCAGATACGCAGTATTTT. As protein: CASSLAAGEADTQYF.

This clone occurred once. The V and J genes are TRBV7-3 and TRBJ2-7, with TRBD2 matching over 8 bases. V lost 5 bases, J lost 0 bases, and 6 bases stayed unmatched. The CDR3 is made up of 15 amino acids. Germline CDR1 SGHTA, CDR2 FQGTGA. CDR3 nucleotides: TGTGCCAGCAGCGTCGGGGGGGCCAGCTCCTACGAGCAGTACTTC. Translated, it gives CASSVGGASSYEQYF.

The chain employs TRBV2 and TRBJ2-1; the match to TRBD2 covers 15 bases. Per the germline V gene, CDR1 is SNHLY and CDR2 is FYNNEI. The CDR3 covers 16 residues. Trimming at V came to 6 bases and at J to 9 bases, leaving 9 bases not matched to a gene. CDR3 nucleotides: TGTGCCAGCAGAGCAGGACTAGCGGGGGGGCCGGGTGAGCAGTTCTTC. Its protein is CASRAGLAGGPGEQFF.

The genes are TRBV29-1 and TRBJ2-7; tentative D call: TRBD1 (5 bases). Germline V gene sequence: CDR1 SQVTM, CDR2 ANQGSEA. This CDR3 is 12 amino acids long. The germline V and J ends were trimmed by 6 bases and 2 bases, with 11 bases remaining between them. CDR3 sequence (DNA): TGCAGCGTAACGACAGTTACCTACGAGCAGTACTTC. Translated: CSVTTVTYEQYF.

This clone was observed a handful of times. The chain recombines TRBV6-6 with TRBJ1-5; 9 bases match TRBD1. Germline V lookup: CDR1 MNHNY, CDR2 SVGAGI (reference sequence). Unmatched junction bases numbered 13, after V lost 7 bases and J lost 6 bases. The CDR3 sequence is 16 residues long. The CDR3 DNA reads as TGTGCCAGCAATCCGGTGGGACAGGGTGTTTCTCAGCCCCAGCATTTT. Translating gives CASNPVGQGVSQPQHF.

This clone showed up just once. The V call is TRBV27, the J call TRBJ2-1; TRBD2 aligns across 9 bases. The CDR3 length is 16 residues. Germline values: CDR1 MNHEY, CDR2 SMNVEV (reference sequence). Trimming at V came to 5 bases and at J to 8 bases, leaving 13 bases not matched to a gene. CDR3 protein: CASSPPPGRGGDEQFF. The CDR3 DNA is TGTGCCAGCAGTCCCCCTCCGGGGCGGGGGGGCGATGAGCAGTTCTTC.

V and J are TRBV19 and TRBJ2-7, with D possibly TRBD1 on 5 matching bases. The V end was cut by 6 bases, the J end by 2 bases, with 11 bases between. CDR3 length: 13 residues. Germline CDR1 is LNHDA and CDR2 is SQIVND (reference sequence). This chain's CDR3 is CASSKGSAYEQYF. The DNA of the CDR3 is TGTGCCAGTAGCAAGGGGTCCGCCTACGAGCAGTACTTC. Using reference TRBV19 and TRBJ2-7 for the parts outside the CDR3, the full variable domain is DGGITQSPKYLFRKEGQNVTLSCEQNLNHDAMYWYRQDPGQGLRLIYYSQIVNDFQKGDIAEGYSVSREKKESFPLTVTSAQKNPTAFYLCASSKGSAYEQYFGPGTRLTVT.

The genes are TRBV5-1 and TRBJ1-2; 8 nucleotides line up with TRBD1. V lost 4 bases, J lost 4 bases, and 3 bases stayed unmatched. Germline lookup yields CDR1 SGHRS and CDR2 YFSETQ. The CDR3 totals 13 residues. The CDR3 nucleotides are TGCGCCAGCAGCATCACAGGGGGCTATGGCTACACCTTC. Translated, it gives CASSITGGYGYTF.

This clone is a singleton in its sample. V gene TRBV18 combines with J gene TRBJ2-3; 10 bases align to TRBD1. The length of the CDR3 is 16 residues. The junction had 8 bases not matched to a gene; V was cut back by 6 bases and J by 2 bases. Germline CDR1 KGHSH, CDR2 LQKENI. The DNA of the CDR3 is TGTGCCAGCTCTCAACGGGACAGGGGATTCACAGATACGCAGTATTTT. Its protein product is CASSQRDRGFTDTQYF.

A few counts support this clone. The chain couples TRBV6-5 to TRBJ1-4, with 9 bases aligning to TRBD1. The CDR3 totals 14 residues. Germline V gives CDR1 MNHEY, CDR2 SVGAGI. V was clipped by 6 bases and J by 7 bases; unmatched bases: 6. CDR3 sequence (DNA): TGTGCCAGCAGGGACAGGGGCGGGGTTGAAAAACTGTTTTTT. As protein: CASRDRGGVEKLFF.

This clone is a singleton in its sample. V gene TRBV21-1 combines with J gene TRBJ2-7; no check of the table's D call, TRBD1, against the DNA was made. TRBV21-1 is described as a pseudogene. The CDR3 sequence is 13 residues long. For the CDR3, the DNA is TGTGCCAGGCCTACGGGGCAGGGGCGCGAGCAGTACTTC. This codes for CARPTGQGREQYF.

This clone turned up a few times. A read error may account for a junction end that differs from germline. The V gene is TRBV11-2, the J gene TRBJ2-7; 13 bases line up with TRBD2. Germline CDR1 reads SGHAT; CDR2 reads FQNNGV. The CDR3 has 15 amino acids. The CDR3 nucleotides read TGTGCCAGCACCTTACTAGCGGGAGGGCCGGGCGAGCAGTACTTC. As protein: CASTLLAGGPGEQYF.